Listed below are T cell receptor beta chains from one sample, sequenced in a study of OX40 agonist ivuxolimab in advanced cancers. The data were produced by immunoSEQ multiplex PCR, yet TCRdb's version contains in-frame clones alone and is incomplete. The sample consists of tens of thousands of clones, 80% to 90% of them appearing once. The sequenced sample was CD4+ or CD8+ T cells sorted from blood, obtained in a trial of the OX40 agonist ivuxolimab. The receptors shown here come from an adult with an advanced solid tumor such as melanoma, head and neck, liver or kidney cancer. Both conserved end residues are part of each CDR3. Fields, in order: V gene, clone size, J gene, D gene, CDR3 protein, CDR3 DNA. D genes are given only for firm matches. For some rows the clone size is stated as once, few or many, or as a class when expanded; others skip it.

V: TRBV19; size: .; J: TRBJ2-7; D: .; CDR3: CASSIYAGTYEQYF; DNA: TGTGCCAGTAGTATTTACGCGGGGACCTACGAGCAGTACTTC
V: TRBV15; size: few; J: TRBJ2-6; D: .; CDR3: CATSPFSGANVLTF; DNA: TGTGCCACCAGCCCGTTTTCTGGGGCCAACGTCCTGACTTTC
V: TRBV7-3; size: .; J: TRBJ2-3; D: TRBD1; CDR3: CASSLGQGGTDTQYF; DNA: TGTGCCAGCAGCTTAGGACAGGGTGGCACAGATACGCAGTATTTT
V: TRBV5-5; size: .; J: TRBJ1-3; D: .; CDR3: CASQSSQSGNTIYF; DNA: TGTGCCAGCCAGAGCTCACAATCTGGAAACACCATATATTTT
V: TRBV10-1; size: .; J: TRBJ1-2; D: .; CDR3: CASSGLRGGYGYTF; DNA: TGCGCCAGCAGTGGCCTCCGGGGAGGATATGGCTACACCTTC
V: TRBV28; size: .; J: TRBJ1-1; D: .; CDR3: CASSPGAGLTFF; DNA: TGTGCCAGCAGCCCGGGGGCAGGGTTGACTTTCTTT
V: TRBV4-1; size: .; J: TRBJ1-4; D: TRBD1; CDR3: CASSLRQPGADRGGEKLFF; DNA: TGCGCCAGCAGCCTACGCCAGCCGGGAGCGGACAGGGGAGGCGAAAAACTGTTTTTT
V: TRBV10-3; size: .; J: TRBJ2-5; D: TRBD2; CDR3: CAISVGGTQETQYF; DNA: TGTGCCATCAGTGTGGGGGGGACCCAAGAGACCCAGTACTTC
V: TRBV11-2; size: .; J: TRBJ2-7; D: .; CDR3: CASRGGSTREQYF; DNA: TGTGCCAGCAGAGGAGGGAGTACCCGCGAGCAGTACTTC
V: TRBV28; size: .; J: TRBJ2-7; D: TRBD1; CDR3: CASSTGTGPYEQYF; DNA: TGTGCCAGCAGTACCGGGACAGGGCCCTACGAGCAGTACTTC
V: TRBV9; size: .; J: TRBJ1-2; D: .; CDR3: CASSVVPEPAAYGYTF; DNA: TGTGCCAGCAGCGTAGTGCCCGAGCCGGCGGCTTATGGCTACACCTTC
V: TRBV19; size: .; J: TRBJ2-1; D: TRBD1; CDR3: CASSIRDSSYNEQFF; DNA: TGTGCCAGTAGTATCCGGGACAGCTCCTACAATGAGCAGTTCTTC
V: TRBV21-1; size: .; J: TRBJ2-7; D: .; CDR3: CASSTRDRISYEQYF; DNA: TGTGCCAGCAGCACCCGGGACAGGATTTCCTACGAGCAGTACTTC
V: TRBV7-6; size: .; J: TRBJ1-4; D: .; CDR3: CASSPSRGEKLFF; DNA: TGTGCCAGCAGCCCATCCAGGGGTGAAAAACTGTTTTTT
V: TRBV18; size: .; J: TRBJ2-1; D: .; CDR3: CASSPPGQPNNEQFF; DNA: TGTGCCAGCTCACCACCCGGACAGCCAAACAATGAGCAGTTCTTC
V: TRBV7-3; size: .; J: TRBJ2-7; D: .; CDR3: CASSLTRTVERGEQYF; DNA: TGTGCCAGCAGCTTAACGCGTACAGTCGAAAGGGGGGAGCAGTACTTC
V: TRBV19; size: .; J: TRBJ2-1; D: TRBD2; CDR3: CASSIGLAGYNEQFF; DNA: TGTGCCAGTAGTATCGGCCTAGCGGGTTACAATGAGCAGTTCTTC
V: TRBV11-1; size: .; J: TRBJ2-7; D: TRBD2; CDR3: CASSPGLAGEQYF; DNA: TGTGCCAGCAGCCCGGGACTAGCGGGAGAGCAGTACTTC
V: TRBV11-2; size: once; J: TRBJ1-2; D: .; CDR3: CASSPNSNYGYTF; DNA: TGTGCCAGCAGCCCAAATTCTAACTATGGCTACACCTTC
V: TRBV6-5; size: .; J: TRBJ2-1; D: .; CDR3: CASRWGHNREQFF; DNA: TGTGCCAGCAGATGGGGGCACAATCGTGAGCAGTTCTTC
V: TRBV6-1; size: .; J: TRBJ1-1; D: .; CDR3: CASSVTVNTEAFF; DNA: TGTGCCAGCAGTGTAACGGTGAACACTGAAGCTTTCTTT
V: TRBV7-9; size: .; J: TRBJ1-1; D: TRBD1; CDR3: CASSSFRDRGRRTEAFF; DNA: TGTGCCAGCAGCTCCTTCCGGGACAGGGGGCGCCGGACTGAAGCTTTCTTT
V: TRBV13; size: .; J: TRBJ2-7; D: TRBD1; CDR3: CASSWETGGGGTEQYF; DNA: TGTGCCAGCAGCTGGGAGACAGGGGGCGGGGGGACCGAGCAGTACTTC
V: TRBV28; size: .; J: TRBJ1-6; D: .; CDR3: CASSPRGRSYNSPLHF; DNA: TGTGCCAGCAGTCCAAGGGGAAGGTCCTATAATTCACCCCTCCACTTT
V: TRBV11-3; size: .; J: TRBJ2-7; D: .; CDR3: CASSPDLVWYEQYF; DNA: TGTGCCAGCAGCCCGGACTTGGTCTGGTACGAGCAGTACTTC
V: TRBV20-1; size: .; J: TRBJ1-1; D: .; CDR3: CSAADGRLF; DNA: TGCAGTGCAGCCGACGGACGGCTCTTT
V: TRBV7-8; size: .; J: TRBJ2-7; D: TRBD2; CDR3: CASSFVLAVHYEQYF; DNA: TGTGCCAGCAGTTTCGTACTAGCGGTGCACTACGAGCAGTACTTC
V: TRBV19; size: few; J: TRBJ2-7; D: .; CDR3: CASSTGTVSYEQYF; DNA: TGTGCCAGTAGTACAGGGACCGTCTCCTACGAGCAGTACTTC
V: TRBV7-8; size: .; J: TRBJ2-7; D: TRBD2; CDR3: CASSLLAGDLPYEQYF; DNA: TGTGCCAGCAGCTTGCTAGCGGGAGATTTGCCCTACGAGCAGTACTTC
V: TRBV6-4; size: .; J: TRBJ2-1; D: TRBD2; CDR3: CASSTGTSGRRNGEQFF; DNA: TGTGCCAGCAGTACCGGGACTAGCGGGAGAAGAAACGGTGAGCAGTTCTTC
V: TRBV19; size: .; J: TRBJ1-5; D: TRBD1; CDR3: CASRHTQGARSNQPQHF; DNA: TGTGCCAGTAGGCACACGCAGGGGGCGCGAAGCAATCAGCCCCAGCATTTT
V: TRBV15; size: .; J: TRBJ2-7; D: .; CDR3: CATSSPDGYEQYF; DNA: TGTGCCACCAGCAGTCCGGACGGCTACGAGCAGTACTTC
V: TRBV7-9; size: once; J: TRBJ2-2; D: .; CDR3: CASSWPSGELFF; DNA: TGTGCCAGCAGCTGGCCAAGCGGGGAGCTGTTTTTT
V: TRBV13; size: .; J: TRBJ2-5; D: .; CDR3: CASSLVVADQRGETQYF; DNA: TGTGCCAGCAGCTTAGTAGTAGCGGACCAAAGGGGAGAGACCCAGTACTTC
V: TRBV14; size: .; J: TRBJ2-1; D: .; CDR3: CASSQDPGNEQFF; DNA: TGTGCCAGCAGCCAAGATCCAGGGAATGAGCAGTTCTTC
V: TRBV14; size: .; J: TRBJ1-1; D: .; CDR3: CASSPRTPYTEAFF; DNA: TGTGCCAGCAGCCCGCGGACACCCTACACTGAAGCTTTCTTT
V: TRBV19; size: few; J: TRBJ1-5; D: .; CDR3: CASSTGAGSFNQPQHF; DNA: TGTGCCAGTAGTACGGGGGCTGGGTCCTTCAATCAGCCCCAGCATTTT
V: TRBV18; size: .; J: TRBJ1-1; D: TRBD1; CDR3: CASSPHTGGNTEAFF; DNA: TGTGCCAGCTCACCTCATACAGGGGGGAACACTGAAGCTTTCTTT
V: TRBV9; size: .; J: TRBJ2-7; D: TRBD1; CDR3: CASSLGTGSYEQYF; DNA: TGTGCCAGCAGCCTCGGGACAGGGTCCTACGAGCAGTACTTC
V: TRBV27; size: .; J: TRBJ1-2; D: .; CDR3: CASSLAGNYGYTF; DNA: TGTGCCAGCAGTTTGGCAGGGAACTATGGCTACACCTTC
V: TRBV9; size: .; J: TRBJ1-3; D: TRBD1; CDR3: CASSADRGRAGNTIYF; DNA: TGTGCCAGCAGCGCGGACAGGGGGCGCGCGGGAAACACCATATATTTT
V: TRBV6-1; size: .; J: TRBJ2-7; D: TRBD1; CDR3: CASGRQGSYEQYF; DNA: TGTGCCAGCGGTAGACAGGGCTCCTACGAGCAGTACTTC
V: TRBV28; size: .; J: TRBJ1-6; D: .; CDR3: CASSLSGVFNSPLHF; DNA: TGTGCCAGCAGTTTATCTGGGGTTTTTAATTCACCCCTCCACTTT
V: TRBV7-6; size: once; J: TRBJ2-2; D: .; CDR3: CASSLARNTGELFF; DNA: TGTGCCAGCAGCTTAGCCCGGAACACCGGGGAGCTGTTTTTT
V: TRBV7-9; size: .; J: TRBJ1-1; D: TRBD1; CDR3: CASSLKGAAGGKTEAFF; DNA: TGTGCCAGCAGCTTAAAGGGTGCGGCAGGGGGCAAGACTGAAGCTTTCTTT
V: TRBV7-9; size: .; J: TRBJ2-1; D: .; CDR3: CATKSPGTPSYNEQFF; DNA: TGTGCCACCAAATCCCCCGGGACGCCTTCCTACAATGAGCAGTTCTTC
V: TRBV19; size: .; J: TRBJ2-1; D: .; CDR3: CASSSKKYNEQFF; DNA: TGTGCCAGTAGTTCAAAGAAATACAATGAGCAGTTCTTC
V: TRBV13; size: .; J: TRBJ2-3; D: TRBD2; CDR3: CASSFGLAGGRTAESQYF; DNA: TGTGCCAGCAGTTTCGGACTAGCGGGAGGTCGTACCGCTGAGTCGCAGTATTTT
V: TRBV27; size: .; J: TRBJ1-4; D: .; CDR3: CASSPIVATNEKLFF; DNA: TGTGCCAGCAGCCCTATTGTGGCAACTAATGAAAAACTGTTTTTT
V: TRBV28; size: few; J: TRBJ1-3; D: .; CDR3: CASSTTTESGNTIYF; DNA: TGTGCCAGCAGTACGACGACAGAATCCGGAAACACCATATATTTT
V: TRBV4-1; size: once; J: TRBJ2-5; D: .; CDR3: CASSPAWGTETQYF; DNA: TGCGCCAGCAGCCCCGCTTGGGGGACAGAGACCCAGTACTTC
V: TRBV20-1; size: once; J: TRBJ2-1; D: .; CDR3: CSAEDYNEQFF; DNA: TGCAGTGCCGAGGACTACAATGAGCAGTTCTTC
V: TRBV9; size: .; J: TRBJ2-2; D: TRBD2; CDR3: CASSKWASGSLGSGELFF; DNA: TGTGCCAGCAGCAAATGGGCTAGCGGGAGCTTGGGGTCCGGGGAGCTGTTTTTT
V: TRBV11-3; size: .; J: TRBJ2-1; D: .; CDR3: CASSLDAGTYNEQFF; DNA: TGTGCCAGCAGCTTAGACGCGGGGACCTACAATGAGCAGTTCTTC
V: TRBV5-1; size: .; J: TRBJ2-1; D: .; CDR3: CASSDDSSYNEQFF; DNA: TGCGCCAGCAGCGACGACAGTTCCTACAATGAGCAGTTCTTC
V: TRBV16; size: .; J: TRBJ2-3; D: .; CDR3: CASSQSADTQYF; DNA: TGTGCCAGCAGCCAATCTGCAGATACGCAGTATTTT
V: TRBV5-1; size: .; J: TRBJ2-5; D: .; CDR3: CASSFEKGGQETQYF; DNA: TGCGCCAGCAGCTTTGAAAAGGGGGGACAAGAGACCCAGTACTTC
V: TRBV9; size: .; J: TRBJ2-7; D: TRBD2; CDR3: CASSPPGLGYEQYF; DNA: TGTGCCAGCAGCCCCCCGGGACTAGGTTACGAGCAGTACTTC
V: TRBV19; size: .; J: TRBJ2-6; D: .; CDR3: CASRTGANVLTF; DNA: TGTGCCAGTAGAACTGGGGCCAACGTCCTGACTTTC
V: TRBV11-3; size: .; J: TRBJ1-6; D: .; CDR3: CASSDGSPLHF; DNA: TGTGCCAGCAGCGACGGTTCACCCCTCCACTTT